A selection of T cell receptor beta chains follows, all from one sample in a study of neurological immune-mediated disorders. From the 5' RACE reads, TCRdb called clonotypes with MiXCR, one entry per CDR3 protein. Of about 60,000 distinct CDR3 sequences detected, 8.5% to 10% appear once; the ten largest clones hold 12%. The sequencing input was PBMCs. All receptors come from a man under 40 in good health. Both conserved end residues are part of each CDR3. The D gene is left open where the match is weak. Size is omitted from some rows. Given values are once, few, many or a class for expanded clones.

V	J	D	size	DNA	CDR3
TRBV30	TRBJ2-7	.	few	TGTGCCTGGAGTTCCTACGGGGCCTGGGTCTACGAGCAGTACTTC	CAWSSYGAWVYEQYF
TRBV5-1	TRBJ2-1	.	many	TGCGCCAGCAGCTTCAGTGGGAGCTCCTACAATGAGCAGTTCTTC	CASSFSGSSYNEQFF
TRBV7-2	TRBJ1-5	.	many	TGTGCCAGCAGCTTGATAGATAGCAATCAGCCCCAGCATTTT	CASSLIDSNQPQHF
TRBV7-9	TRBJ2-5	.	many	TGTGCCAGCAGCTTAGCGGCAGGGCCCCAAGAGACCCAGTACTTC	CASSLAAGPQETQYF
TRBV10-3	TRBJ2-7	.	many	TGTGCCATCAGTGAGTCTAGGGGTCCATACGAGCAGTACTTC	CAISESRGPYEQYF
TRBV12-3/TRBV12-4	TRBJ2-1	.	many	TGTGCCAGCAGTTTCGACAGGCCCAGCTCCTACAATGAGCAGTTCTTC	CASSFDRPSSYNEQFF
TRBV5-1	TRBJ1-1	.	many	TGCGCCAGCAGCTTGGAGGCCGGGACCACTGAAGCTTTCTTT	CASSLEAGTTEAFF
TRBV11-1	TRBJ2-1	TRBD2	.	TGTGCCAGCAGCTTAGCTCTGGCTAGCGGGAATTACAGTGAGCAGTTCTTC	CASSLALASGNYSEQFF
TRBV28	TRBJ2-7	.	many	TGTGCCAGCAGTTTAAGGCCCTACGGCTACGAGCAGTACTTC	CASSLRPYGYEQYF
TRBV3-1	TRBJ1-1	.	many	TGTGCCAGCAGCCAATCGTGGGGTTCCGACCTAGGGGCTTTCTTT	CASSQSWGSDLGAFF
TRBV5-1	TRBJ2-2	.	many	TGCGCCAGCAGCGCCACCTTCCTGAACACCGGGGAGCTGTTTTTT	CASSATFLNTGELFF
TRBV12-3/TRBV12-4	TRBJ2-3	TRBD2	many	TGTGCCAGCAGTTTATGGACTAGCTTCGGGACAGATACGCAGTATTTT	CASSLWTSFGTDTQYF
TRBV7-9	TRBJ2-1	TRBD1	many	TGTGCCAGCAGCGAACGGGACAGTCACAATGAGCAGTTCTTC	CASSERDSHNEQFF
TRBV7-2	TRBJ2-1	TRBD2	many	TGTGCCAGCAGCTTAGCTAGCGGGGGGGCTTGGGAGCAATTCTTC	CASSLASGGAWEQFF
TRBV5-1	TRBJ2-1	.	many	TGCGCCAGCAGCTTGAGTAGTATGCGGAGCTACAATGAGCAGTTCTTC	CASSLSSMRSYNEQFF
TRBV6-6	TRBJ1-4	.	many	TGTGCCAGCAAAAGGGGGGCGTGGGATAATGAAAAACTGTTTTTT	CASKRGAWDNEKLFF
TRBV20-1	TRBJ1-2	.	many	TGCAGTGCCTCCGGGCCCGCAGAGGGCTACACCTTC	CSASGPAEGYTF
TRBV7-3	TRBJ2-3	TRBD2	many	TGTGCCAGCAGCTTAACCGGGACTAGGGTTTCAGATACGCAGTATTTT	CASSLTGTRVSDTQYF
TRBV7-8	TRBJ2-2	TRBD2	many	TGTGCCAGCAGCATGACGGGGGGGACCGGGGAGCTGTTTTTT	CASSMTGGTGELFF
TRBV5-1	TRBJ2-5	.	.	TGCGCCAGCGGCGCCGAGACCCAATACTTC	CASGAETQYF
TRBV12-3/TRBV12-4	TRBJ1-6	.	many	TGTGCCAGCAGTTTGGTCCAGGGCCTCTCCCCCCTCCACTTT	CASSLVQGLSPLHF
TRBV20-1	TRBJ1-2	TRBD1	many	TGCAGTGCTCCGGGACAGGGGGCTAACTATGGCTACACCTTC	CSAPGQGANYGYTF